These T cell receptor beta chains were read from a single sample in a study of identical twins. Each CDR3 protein is one row after TCRdb ran MiXCR on the 5' RACE reads. Among about 150,000 distinct CDR3 sequences listed, around 3.5% were seen once. Sequencing was carried out using memory T cells sorted from blood. These receptor sequences come from a man between 18 and 35 years old in good health. The conserved cysteine and the conserved F or W are not part of the CDR3 here. Each record gives: J gene, V gene, CDR3 protein.

TRBJ2-1,TRBV19,ASSMSGPYNEQF
TRBJ2-5,TRBV21-1,ASSFEEGETQY
TRBJ2-3,TRBV11-2,ASRWAGVSTDTQY
TRBJ2-1,TRBV18,ASSPPWRTGSFDEQF
TRBJ1-2,TRBV6-1,ASRADNYGYT
TRBJ2-5,TRBV20-1,SARTGAVETQY
TRBJ1-2,TRBV20-1,SARWGQDFYGYT
TRBJ1-4,TRBV27,ASTGAANEKLF
TRBJ1-5,TRBV12-3/TRBV12-4,ASSLNGPQH
TRBJ2-1,TRBV24-1,ATGGTAGWEQF
TRBJ2-3,TRBV24-1,ATSDPGQGTDTQY
TRBJ1-4,TRBV6-5,ASSSTGDEKLF
TRBJ1-4,TRBV19,ASKSRGGGAEEKLF
TRBJ1-2,TRBV27,ASSLRGQGYT
TRBJ2-7,TRBV4-1,ASSQPAGTGRHEQY
TRBJ2-1,TRBV12-3/TRBV12-4,ASSGLAGVGEQF
TRBJ1-2,TRBV5-6,ASSPRQEAMGYT
TRBJ2-1,TRBV4-2,ASSQDLTSRDEQF
TRBJ2-3,TRBV5-1,ASRPASSTDTQY
TRBJ2-5,TRBV7-8,ASSLVTMGLRGIGETQY
TRBJ2-1,TRBV6-5,ASSYGGGSYNEQF
TRBJ2-1,TRBV12-5,ASGLGLDRTNEQF
TRBJ1-1,TRBV6-1,ASKINRNTEAF
TRBJ2-7,TRBV4-3,ASSQAGGLEQY
TRBJ2-3,TRBV7-3,ASSLTGGAYTDTQY
TRBJ2-5,TRBV20-1,SADIRDGLLGETQY
TRBJ2-1,TRBV12-3/TRBV12-4,ASSWLAGGPREQF
TRBJ2-1,TRBV2,ASGEASQF
TRBJ2-7,TRBV7-9,ASSLGLAGLYEQY
TRBJ1-5,TRBV7-2,ASSLDSGGNQPQH
TRBJ2-2,TRBV7-7,ASSSSANTGELF
TRBJ2-3,TRBV4-2,ASSQEGAYSTDTQY
TRBJ2-2,TRBV6-2/TRBV6-3,ASSYSSIERENTGELF
TRBJ1-3,TRBV12-3/TRBV12-4,ASSLLAGSGNTIY
TRBJ2-5,TRBV7-7,ASSTSGALGTQY
TRBJ2-7,TRBV7-2,ASSLGGRTLYEQY
TRBJ2-1,TRBV5-1,ASTAEGGRTYNEQF
TRBJ2-7,TRBV24-1,ATSVGTGPTYEQY
TRBJ2-7,TRBV20-1,SAAPLAGGPNEQY
TRBJ2-4,TRBV6-1,ASGKGRGPENIQY
TRBJ2-2,TRBV4-1,ASSQWDRGPGELF
TRBJ1-1,TRBV18,ASSSGLAAAF